This T cell receptor beta chain was found in a study of cytomegalovirus exposure and HLA in healthy donors (dated by TCRdb to the late 2010s). Background on the whole study: An earlier analysis of a few hundred of the donors reported 276 Gb of sequence data and approximately 120 million unique TCR beta sequences obtained from roughly 170 million T cells. An early release covering more than 500 HLA-typed donors comprised roughly 300 gigabases of sequencing data and roughly 85 million unique TCR sequences. Of the approximately 400 genotyped donors, 70% to 90% were placed in the genetic ancestry cluster associated with self-reported Caucasian donors. The study aimed to test whether signatures of past pathogen exposure could be identified by cataloging public T cell receptors. The T cell repertoires of 666 subjects were profiled by immunosequencing and related to cytomegalovirus serostatus. Along with the approximately 670-subject first cohort, a separate validation cohort of 120 different subjects was used. High-throughput TCR immunosequencing, statistical association of individual TCRs with disease status, and machine learning were combined to predict cytomegalovirus infection status. A later analysis re-examined previously published TCR beta repertoires from hundreds of donors and added high-resolution HLA genotyping to investigate patterns of TCR occurrence. The later analysis used no new phenotypic data to find candidate immune exposures, relying instead on TCR beta sequences and their occurrence across donors. To decide whether each TCR beta V gene segment behaved as functional or pseudogenic, an earlier analysis of several hundred of the donors relied on high-throughput TCR beta sequencing. Donor age, sex, ethnicity and CMV serostatus were compiled alongside the repertoire data. A later genetic analysis used genome-wide SNP genotypes for about 55% of the 666 donors, treating that subset as a discovery cohort. Every repertoire in the discovery cohort had been generated on one and the same sequencing platform. HLA typing covered class I and class II loci at four-digit resolution. The number of donors typed differed by locus, with about 629-640 for A, B, C, DRB1 and DQB1, roughly 520 for DQA1, some 570 for DPA1, and about 450 for DPB1. Because of strong linkage in the cohort, four to six DR-DQ haplotypes were treated as single units for association and clustering. Across approximately 400 genotyped donors of the cohort, an average of approximately 200,000 unique TCR beta nucleotide sequences per donor were sequenced, and roughly 20% of those sequences were non-productive. Broader findings and caveats from the paper: In an earlier analysis of under 600 of the donors, most TCR beta V segments were observed in productive rearrangements about 90% or about 30% of the time, broadly matching IMGT annotations. At a false discovery rate of 0.05, a later analysis linked about 16,000 TCR beta sequences to specific HLA alleles. Compared with equally common non-associated chains, HLA-associated TCR beta chains in a later analysis were more clonally expanded and had lower generation probabilities. Most TCR sequences were observed very rarely across donors, whereas some public TCRs were present in many individuals. In a later genetic analysis, a missense DCLRE1C variant was associated with V-gene and J-gene trimming of TCR beta chains, and the association was replicated in an independent cohort. According to a later analysis, TCR association rates differed among HLA loci, with DRB1 alleles showing the most associated TCRs and HLA-C alleles showing the fewest. The study gave a list of 150 to 200 TCR beta chains associated with cytomegalovirus. The presence/absence analyses assumed that sequencing depth was roughly uniform across donors, and that assumption may not be true. Because HLA typing was unavailable for some donors at each locus, only the typed subset was used in association tests. Most CMV-associated TCR beta chains appeared to be HLA-restricted in a later analysis, and the HLA associations seemed to be driven largely by CMV exposure. A cluster of highly shared sequence variants was judged likely to be a technical artifact of the sequencing pipeline. The earlier analysis of 450 to 700 of the donors excluded roughly 17 rarely observed V segments, including chromosome 9 orphons, because counts were too low. In a later genetic analysis, fewer N-insertions in productive TCRs were reported among donors in an Asian-associated ancestry cluster than the approximately 670-donor mean. A further reported finding was that TCR beta sequences accurately predicted the HLA-A and HLA-B alleles for most subjects in the first cohort. The classifier was reported to diagnose cytomegalovirus status with high specificity and sensitivity in both the original cohort and the validation cohort. When HLA alleles, especially DR and DQ, strongly co-occurred, TCR associations were difficult to assign to individual alleles. Several of the top co-occurrence clusters appeared to be linked to parvovirus B19, influenza, CMV and Epstein-Barr virus, according to a later analysis. According to the authors, the approach could potentially be generalized to other disease states and immunological phenotypes. CMV serostatus was the only immune exposure information available for the cohort. In vitro tests confirmed that a few of the cytomegalovirus-associated TCR beta chains recognize cytomegalovirus antigens. Linkage disequilibrium might explain the correlated functional status among segregating V segments, but an unknown experimental factor could not be excluded. Only TCR beta chains were sequenced in this cohort, and the absence of alpha or paired-chain data limited detectable features. Because the 87-base-pair reads could not distinguish some IMGT-functional V segments, including TRBV6-2 and TRBV6-3, those segments were excluded.

From cysteine to phenylalanine, the CDR3 is 13 amino acids long. Only the CDR3 DNA is retained, 39 bases long and in frame from the first base. V gives up 5 bases and J gives up 5 bases, and the segment between their germline ends measures 12 bases. CDR1 MNHEY and CDR2 SVGAGI are derived from the germline V gene. The cohort comprised 666 healthy bone marrow donors. At the time of sampling, all cohort members were nominally healthy, though unrecorded immune exposures were likely present. The donor was CMV seropositive and was included in the group of about 290 seropositive cohort members. Each donor provided a peripheral blood sample, and peripheral blood mononuclear cells were used for TCR beta sequencing. Genomic DNA was extracted from the blood cell samples with the Qiagen DNeasy Blood Extraction Kit. The protocol used for the library was the immunoSEQ multiplex PCR assay. A mixture of 60 forward primers for TCR Vbeta segments and 13 reverse primers for TCR Jbeta segments was used in the multiplex PCR. The CDR3 region of rearranged TCR beta genes was amplified from genomic DNA with a multiplex PCR assay. The amplified TCR beta libraries were sequenced on the Illumina HiSeq System as 87-base-pair reads. As for how the authors treated the data: A later analysis counted some 80 million unique TCR beta chains across the 666 repertoires, and 9 million to 14 million of these chains were shared by at least two donors. Raw reads were error-corrected and collapsed into unique sequences with a nearest-neighbor algorithm that merged closely related sequences to remove PCR and sequencing errors. V, D and J gene segments were assigned by aligning CDR3 sequences to IMGT reference sequences. Each retained sequence needed at least a six-nucleotide match to both a V gene segment and a J gene segment. Rearrangements were classified as productive when the CDR3 lacked stop codons and remained in frame with V and J, and all other rearrangements were classified as non-productive. CDR3 was defined according to IMGT convention as the region running from the second conserved V-encoded cysteine to the conserved J-encoded phenylalanine. In an earlier analysis of just under 600 of the donors, sequences lacking an unambiguous match to a single V gene segment were excluded. In an earlier analysis of roughly 600 of the donors, a V segment was called functional when productive rearrangements were above 56.7%, and segregating when the standard deviation between donors exceeded 5%. A statistical classification framework was developed to diagnose cytomegalovirus status using the catalog of TCR beta chain sequences. In a later analysis, TCR nucleotide sequences were compared against IMGT/GENE-DB human TR gene sequences so that V and J genes could be assigned. The TCRdist pipeline was used in a later analysis to assign CDR3 sequences and most-parsimonious VDJ recombination scenarios. In a later analysis, each TCR beta chain was defined by its CDR3 amino acid sequence together with its V-gene family, and reads without a unique V-gene family were excluded. As a way to deal with suspected cross-contamination and a sequencing artifact, a later analysis dropped approximately 590 nucleotide sequences that were highly shared and had low generation probability. In a later analysis, a clonal expansion index was calculated for each public chain from normalized within-repertoire ranks of inferred template counts. In a later analysis, generation probabilities were computed using a VDJ recombination model fitted to out-of-frame rearrangements, and the results were checked against IGoR. In a later analysis, TCR-TCR, TCR-HLA and TCR-CMV co-occurrence was scored with hypergeometric tests, and a repertoire-size bias correction was applied to TCR pairs. To estimate false discovery rates, a later analysis permuted the HLA or CMV assignments 20 times. In a later analysis, co-occurring TCRs were grouped with DBSCAN, and TCRdist sequence similarity was added when clustering was performed within HLA-allele-positive subsets. Co-occurrence clustering excluded repertoires with fewer than 30,000 or more than 120,000 public chains, plus five with anomalous nucleotide sharing. TCRdb carries this immuneACCESS record with in-frame sequences only. Its versions omit some clonotypes, under half of them owing to an unresolved V gene in the studies checked, with the rest unexplained. V, J and clone size are taken as reported in that table, and D and trimming were inferred from the DNA itself. In this sample the table shows around 230,000 clones, 82% of which occur a single time. Of the sample, roughly 5.5% is held by the ten largest clones.

This clone was recorded a few times. What antigen it recognizes has not been identified. No much larger clone exists at a distance of one base, and base qualities are not known. The sequenced sample was PBMCs. The chain is encoded by TRBV6-5 joined to TRBJ2-5; TRBD1 is a weak D gene call, 5 bases matching. This TCR came from a man aged 40-49 years in good health and CMV-seropositive. The CDR3 region has the sequence CASSPQGWETQYF. The base sequence is TGTGCCAGCAGTCCTCAGGGATGGGAGACCCAGTACTTC.